This is a list of T cell receptor beta chains from one sample in a study of blood T cell repertoires in COVID-19. Generated by immunoSEQ multiplex PCR, the TCRdb table keeps only in-frame clones and is missing some. Of under 150,000 clones in the sample, about 84% were seen once. The sequenced sample was peripheral blood. These receptors were taken from a woman between 50 and 59 years old with acute or convalescent COVID-19. Both conserved end residues are part of each CDR3.

v_call	cdr3_length	j_call	cdr3_aa
TRBV27	14	TRBJ2-1	CASSRDRGYNEQFF
TRBV7-8	17	TRBJ1-6	CASSLDPEQGYNSPLHF
TRBV6-5	14	TRBJ1-3	CASSRTDSGNTIYF
TRBV7-2	14	TRBJ1-1	CASSAGTTNTEAFF
TRBV11-3	15	TRBJ2-2	CASSPSYPNTGELFF
TRBV18	14	TRBJ1-5	CASSPSGGNQPQHF
TRBV4-3	15	TRBJ1-2	CASSPSQGAFYGYTF
TRBV10-3	14	TRBJ1-2	CAISVRGSDYGYTF
TRBV5-1	15	TRBJ1-4	CASSLAGQEGEKLFF
TRBV7-8	17	TRBJ1-2	CASSLARDRKANYGYTF
TRBV29-1	13	TRBJ2-1	CSVRAGGFNEQFF
TRBV18	13	TRBJ1-2	CASSRQGAYGYTF
TRBV7-9	11	TRBJ2-1	CASSRDNEQFF
TRBV27	16	TRBJ2-3	CASTPLAGPTTDTQYF
TRBV7-2	14	TRBJ1-5	CASSLGTDSGPQHF
TRBV4-3	14	TRBJ1-5	CASSLGQGTQPQHF
TRBV28	14	TRBJ2-5	CASGGGWRQETQYF
TRBV4-3	15	TRBJ2-5	CASSQEASGGETQYF
TRBV9	15	TRBJ2-7	CASSVLDREVHEQYF
TRBV2	13	TRBJ2-7	CASSERTDYEQYF
TRBV14	15	TRBJ1-6	CASSQDSPTNSPLHF
TRBV5-1	13	TRBJ2-1	CASSEEGVDEQFF
TRBV2	14	TRBJ2-2	CASSESPNTGELFF
TRBV3-1/TRBV3-2	17	TRBJ2-1	CASSQGSGGASYNEQFF
TRBV2	14	TRBJ1-2	CASGPGHIFYGYTF
TRBV7-9	13	TRBJ2-5	CASSRQQSETQYF
TRBV5-4	14	TRBJ2-5	CASSFGDLQETQYF
TRBV28	12	TRBJ2-3	CASSQRGDTQYF
TRBV4-2	18	TRBJ2-2	CASSHPPDGTSLAGELFF